Following are 13 T cell receptor beta chains from one sample sequenced in a study of regulatory T cells in long-lasting Graves disease. Documented time point: newly diagnosed GD, antithyroid drugs for less than 3 months. Scientists built the TCR library using RNA that was extracted from PBMCs. Through Arm-PCR of CDR3 regions and iRepertoire HTBI primers, TCR beta libraries were built. TCRdb re-called the multiplex PCR reads through MiXCR, storing one row per CDR3 protein. This sample carries over 400,000 distinct CDR3 sequences, 14% of them seen once, and the ten largest clones take around a sixth. This sample also belongs to another study, concerning T cells in Graves' hyperthyroidism and ophthalmopathy.

The sample consisted of peripheral blood mononuclear cells (PBMCs), taken at new diagnosis, from a patient treated with antithyroid drugs. The receptors stem from a woman in her 50s with Graves disease.

This clonotype has a count of ten or more. This chain joins TRBV7-3 and TRBJ2-5, with D unclear. CDR1 is SGHTA, CDR2 FQGTGA, per germline. This CDR3 is 13 amino acids long. Trimming cost V 3 bases and J 2 bases, with 7 bases left between them. As DNA, the CDR3 is TGTGCCAGCAGCTTTAGAGGACAAGAGACCCAGTACTTC. This codes for CASSFRGQETQYF. The complete variable domain, with remaining parts taken from reference TRBV7-3 and TRBJ2-5, reads GAGVSQTPSNKVTEKGKYVELRCDPISGHTALYWYRQSLGQGPEFLIYFQGTGAADDSGLPNDRFFAVRPEGSVSTLKIQRTERGDSAVYLCASSFRGQETQYFGPGTRLLVL.

The V gene is TRBV27, the J gene TRBJ1-1; D remains unclear. Trimming took off 8 bases at V and 1 base at J, with 14 bases between the two ends. The CDR3 spans 14 residues. Germline V CDR1 and CDR2: MNHEY, SMNVEV (reference sequence). CDR3 DNA sequence: TGTGCCAGCCGGCGGGAACAGAAGAACACTGAAGCTTTCTTT. This encodes CASRREQKNTEAFF.

This clonotype has a handful of counts. V is TRBV20-1 and J is TRBJ2-7, with D possibly matching TRBD2 (6 bases). Trimming pared 6 bases from V and 0 bases from J, leaving 12 bases between. Germline CDR1 DFQATT, CDR2 SNEGSKA (reference sequence). The CDR3 consists of 13 residues. Here the CDR3 reads CSAPRDFSYEQYF. CDR3 bases: TGCAGTGCACCCCGGGACTTCTCCTACGAGCAGTACTTC.

This clonotype was recorded at least ten times. The CDR3 region is CASSLRTSGSADTQYF. The CDR3 nucleotides read TGTGCCAGCAGTTTGCGGACTAGCGGGAGCGCAGATACGCAGTATTTT. The chain combines TRBV2 with TRBJ2-3; 13 bases fit TRBD2. Germline V CDR1 and CDR2: SNHLY, FYNNEI. Losses at the gene ends were 5 bases for V and 4 bases for J; bases not matched to a gene: 6. This CDR3 spans 16 amino acids.

The sample holds a few counts of this clonotype. The CDR3 region is CASSGQGAGNYGYTF. In DNA, the CDR3 is TGTGCCAGCAGTGGACAGGGGGCTGGTAACTATGGCTACACCTTC. The chain is built from TRBV2 and TRBJ1-2; 10 nucleotides agree with TRBD1. The V segment lost 4 bases and the J segment 1 base; nucleotides outside the gene matches: 3. Germline CDR1 SNHLY, CDR2 FYNNEI. The CDR3 loop spans 15 amino acids.

The chain joins TRBV4-1 to TRBJ2-1; TRBD2 matches at 10 bases. J gave up 9 bases and V 2 bases, and 16 bases lay outside the gene matches. CDR1 and CDR2 (germline): MGHRA, YSYEKL. The CDR3 loop spans 18 amino acids. The CDR3: CASSQLARGSGRSREQFF. The CDR3 region has the DNA TGCGCCAGCAGCCAACTCGCAAGGGGTAGCGGGAGGTCCCGTGAGCAGTTCTTC.

The sample holds many counts of this clonotype. The chain couples TRBV28 to TRBJ2-7; D perhaps matches TRBD2 (6 bases). The CDR3 length is 12 residues. V shed 7 bases and J shed 6 bases, with 13 bases lying between them. The V gene's germline CDR1 is MDHEN and CDR2 SYDVKM. This CDR3 is CASNPGVSEQYF. The CDR3 DNA reads TGTGCCAGCAATCCGGGAGTGAGCGAGCAGTACTTC.

This clonotype was counted ten times or more. This chain joins TRBV7-3 and TRBJ2-7, with D perhaps being TRBD1 or TRBD2 (7 bases each). The CDR3 is 15 amino acids. Trimming cost V 3 bases and J 6 bases, with 18 bases left between them. Per the germline V gene, CDR1 is SGHTA and CDR2 is FQGTGA. CDR3 nucleotides: TGTGCCAGCAGCTTCCAGGGGGGGAAGGGTTCCGAGCAGTACTTC. Amino acid sequence: CASSFQGGKGSEQYF.

At least ten counts were recorded for this clonotype. The J gene is TRBJ2-7, the V gene TRBV7-8, with D perhaps TRBD1 (6 bases). The germline gives CDR1 SGHVS, CDR2 FQNEAQ. CDR3 length equals 15 residues. V lost 1 base, J lost 4 bases, and 14 bases lay in between. The DNA of the CDR3 is TGTGCCAGCAGCTTAGGGCAGGGGCCCCCTTACGAGCAGTACTTC. Its translation is CASSLGQGPPYEQYF.

This clonotype appeared a few times. The chain has TRBV29-1 and TRBJ2-1; no firm D call. TRBJ2-5 matches the DNA end more closely, so the J call is doubtful. The length of the CDR3 is 9 residues. From germline, CDR1 is SQVTM and CDR2 ANQGSEA. In nucleotides, the CDR3 is TGCAGCAAACAGGAGACCCAGTACTTC. It is translated as CSKQETQYF.

This clonotype was counted ten times or more. This CDR3 is CSARESLLAGNGNEQFF. In nucleotides, the CDR3 is TGCAGTGCTAGAGAAAGCCTTCTAGCGGGGAACGGCAATGAGCAGTTCTTC. This sequence joins TRBV20-1 and TRBJ2-1; 9 bases are shared with TRBD2. V dropped 0 bases and J dropped 6; count of bases not matched to a gene: 12. The V gene's germline CDR1 is DFQATT and CDR2 SNEGSKA (reference sequence). The CDR3 covers 17 residues.

This clonotype appeared many times. The gene calls are TRBV7-9 and TRBJ1-1; D remains ambiguous. In germline, CDR1 is SEHNR, CDR2 FQNEAQ (reference sequence). Trimming cost V 5 bases and J 8 bases, with 12 bases left between them. This CDR3 has 12 residues. CDR3 amino acids: CASSHGGEEAFF. CDR3 bases: TGTGCCAGCAGCCACGGCGGGGAGGAAGCTTTCTTT.

This clonotype was counted between two and nine times. J is TRBJ2-7 and V is TRBV19, with 11 bases lining up with TRBD2. The CDR3 is 16 residues long. From germline, CDR1 is LNHDA and CDR2 SQIVND (reference sequence). With V trimmed by 2 bases and J by 6 bases, 9 bases remained unmatched. As DNA, the CDR3 is TGTGCCAGTAGTATACAAACTAGCGGGAGCCTCGTCGAGCAGTACTTC. Protein sequence: CASSIQTSGSLVEQYF.